The rows below give T cell receptor beta chains drawn from one sample of a study of CD8 T cells in ankylosing spondylitis. TCRdb used MiXCR to reprocess the 5' RACE reads, holding one entry per CDR3 protein. This sample has about 150,000 distinct CDR3 sequences, with 44% found just once. The sequenced sample was synovial fluid, either unsorted or a sorted T cell fraction (not recorded which). The source is a male donor with ankylosing spondylitis. Each CDR3 is given with its conserved first and last residue. The D gene is left open where the match is weak. The size entry is marked missing in some rows and otherwise reads once, few, many or a size class.

clone_size: few; d_call: TRBD1; v_call: TRBV15; j_call: TRBJ2-7; cdr3_aa: CATSKDRGYEQYF; cdr3_nt: TGTGCCACCAGTAAAGACAGGGGTTACGAGCAGTACTTC
clone_size: NA; d_call: TRBD1; v_call: TRBV15; j_call: TRBJ2-7; cdr3_aa: CATSREHRGEQYF; cdr3_nt: TGTGCCACCAGCAGAGAACACAGGGGCGAGCAGTACTTC
clone_size: NA; d_call: NA; v_call: TRBV5-1; j_call: TRBJ2-1; cdr3_aa: CASSPGWIDNEQFF; cdr3_nt: TGCGCCAGCAGCCCCGGATGGATCGACAATGAGCAGTTCTTC
clone_size: NA; d_call: TRBD2; v_call: TRBV12-3/TRBV12-4; j_call: TRBJ2-1; cdr3_aa: CASSPTSGSDNEQFF; cdr3_nt: TGTGCCAGCAGTCCAACTAGCGGGAGTGACAATGAGCAGTTCTTC
clone_size: few; d_call: NA; v_call: TRBV7-6; j_call: TRBJ2-2; cdr3_aa: CASSLSRGLLDTGELFF; cdr3_nt: TGTGCCAGCAGCTTAAGTAGAGGACTTCTCGACACCGGGGAGCTGTTTTTT
clone_size: NA; d_call: TRBD1; v_call: TRBV6-2/TRBV6-3; j_call: TRBJ1-1; cdr3_aa: CASSRDSSTEAFF; cdr3_nt: TGTGCCAGCAGTCGGGACAGTTCCACTGAAGCTTTCTTT
clone_size: NA; d_call: NA; v_call: TRBV27; j_call: TRBJ2-5; cdr3_aa: CASSLPGAQETQYF; cdr3_nt: TGTGCCAGCAGTTTACCAGGTGCCCAAGAGACCCAGTACTTC
clone_size: NA; d_call: TRBD1; v_call: TRBV9; j_call: TRBJ1-2; cdr3_aa: CASTLYGQGYGYTF; cdr3_nt: TGTGCCAGCACTCTATATGGACAGGGCTATGGCTACACCTTC
clone_size: NA; d_call: NA; v_call: TRBV12-3/TRBV12-4; j_call: TRBJ2-3; cdr3_aa: CASSFVGIFTDTQYF; cdr3_nt: TGTGCCAGCAGTTTTGTCGGGATCTTCACAGATACGCAGTATTTT
clone_size: NA; d_call: TRBD1; v_call: TRBV24-1; j_call: TRBJ2-2; cdr3_aa: CATSDMTGYTGELFF; cdr3_nt: TGTGCCACCAGTGATATGACAGGGTACACCGGGGAGCTGTTTTTT
clone_size: NA; d_call: TRBD1; v_call: TRBV4-2; j_call: TRBJ1-6; cdr3_aa: CASSQDRPQGSPLHF; cdr3_nt: TGTGCCAGCAGCCAAGACCGCCCACAGGGGTCACCCCTCCACTTT
clone_size: once; d_call: NA; v_call: TRBV7-4; j_call: TRBJ1-2; cdr3_aa: CASSLRERGKLYGYTF; cdr3_nt: TGTGCCAGCAGCTTAAGGGAGAGAGGGAAACTATATGGCTACACCTTC
clone_size: NA; d_call: NA; v_call: TRBV5-6; j_call: TRBJ1-2; cdr3_aa: CASSRPIYAKPGYGYTF; cdr3_nt: TGTGCCAGCAGCCGTCCCATTTACGCTAAGCCAGGATATGGCTACACCTTC
clone_size: NA; d_call: NA; v_call: TRBV4-3; j_call: TRBJ2-5; cdr3_aa: CASSQDVGGGETQYF; cdr3_nt: TGCGCCAGCAGCCAAGATGTGGGGGGTGGAGAGACCCAGTACTTC
clone_size: NA; d_call: NA; v_call: TRBV28; j_call: TRBJ1-3; cdr3_aa: CASSLGTLTFPSGNTIYF; cdr3_nt: TGTGCCAGCAGTTTAGGGACCCTAACTTTCCCCTCTGGAAACACCATATATTTT
clone_size: NA; d_call: TRBD2; v_call: TRBV28; j_call: TRBJ2-1; cdr3_aa: CASSFGPPDGGGNEQFF; cdr3_nt: TGTGCCAGCAGTTTCGGACCGCCGGACGGCGGGGGAAATGAGCAGTTCTTC
clone_size: NA; d_call: NA; v_call: TRBV12-3/TRBV12-4; j_call: TRBJ2-7; cdr3_aa: CASSFSYSYEQYF; cdr3_nt: TGTGCCAGCAGTTTTAGCTACTCCTACGAGCAGTACTTC
clone_size: many; d_call: NA; v_call: TRBV3-1; j_call: TRBJ2-5; cdr3_aa: CASSQRSGGQETQYF; cdr3_nt: TGTGCCAGCAGCCAAAGGTCTGGAGGCCAAGAGACCCAGTACTTC